This entry is about one TCR beta chain. The sample comes from a study of cytotoxic CD8 clonotypes in ibrutinib-treated CLL. Study overall: The samples contained 260,000 or so productive templates on average. They also contained an average of about 91,000 productive rearrangements.

CDR1 SGHTA and CDR2 FQGNSA come from the germline V gene. The CDR3 sequence is 14 residues long. With 3 bases removed from V and 4 bases from J, the gap between germline ends came to 10 bases. Produced via immunoSEQ multiplex PCR; TCRdb's table is partial and in-frame only. This table holds 190,000 or so clones, 72% found once. This receptor was identified in a human donor with chronic lymphocytic leukemia. The V gene is TRBV7-2, the J gene TRBJ2-1, with D possibly being TRBD1 (6 bases). The sample was PBMCs, taken after 24 months of ibrutinib treatment. In DNA, the CDR3 is TGTGCCAGCAGCTTCCCACAGGGATACAATGAGCAGTTCTTC. Translated, it gives CASSFPQGYNEQFF.